This T cell receptor beta chain was recovered during a study of yellow fever vaccine responses in identical twins. Study results and limitations: Each twin's T cell response to the vaccine was reported to look partly convergent and partly personalized.

Worth noting for this clonotype: Its target is unknown.

TCRdb reprocessed the RT-PCR reads via MiXCR and lists one record per CDR3 protein. Of about 3,000 distinct CDR3 sequences listed, around nine tenths are singletons. V lost 6 bases, J lost 3 bases, and 12 bases lay in between. This CDR3 comprises 14 residues. CDR1 and CDR2 (germline): ENHRY, SYGVKD. The chain recombines TRBV10-3 with TRBJ2-1; perhaps TRBD2 as D (5 bases). This material consisted of T cells from blood (PBMCs), unsorted or a sorted subset (not recorded which), taken before or after yellow fever vaccination (not recorded which). This clonotype was sampled from a woman between 18 and 30 years old who received the yellow fever vaccine. The CDR3 nucleotides read TGTGCCATCAGATATAGCGTGGTCTACAATGAGCAGTTCTTC. This sequence encodes CAIRYSVVYNEQFF.